This T cell receptor beta chain was obtained from a study of neurological immune-mediated disorders. General study points: None of the CDR3 amino acid sequences in expanded clones turned up in more than one subject, which points to private repertoires in all groups. HTLV-1-associated myelopathy ranked highest for TCR clonal expansion and multiple sclerosis lowest, beneath healthy controls.

Trimming at V came to 3 bases and at J to 2 bases, leaving 6 bases not matched to a gene. The germline V gene has CDR1 SGHTA and CDR2 FQGNSA. The CDR3 runs to 17 residues. This clonotype was detected many times. Its antigen is unknown. Time point denoted: longitudinal time-point 1 (baseline). The cDNA was produced through 5'RACE with 10-nucleotide random UMIs. TCRdb redid the calling of the 5' RACE reads with MiXCR, one entry per CDR3 protein. The sample shows some 54,000 distinct CDR3 sequences, about 11% of them seen only once. This sequence was found in a male donor with HTLV-1-associated myelopathy (HAM/TSP). The chain uses TRBV7-2 and TRBJ2-6; TRBD1 agrees at 8 bases. The sequencing sample was made of PBMCs. Written as DNA, the CDR3 is TGTGCCAGCAGCTTTAGACAGGGGTCTCCTGGGGCCAACGTCCTGACTTTC. The encoded protein is CASSFRQGSPGANVLTF.